Listed here are 2 T cell receptor beta chains from one sample, sequenced in a study of shared clonotypes between healthy human individuals. The protocol was immunoSEQ multiplex PCR, while the TCRdb copy is restricted to in-frame clones and leaves out a portion. The repertoire holds about 2.3 million clones, with 93% as singletons. Sequenced material: naive CD4+ T cells from PBMCs. Subset: CD45RA+ positively selected. Receptors were obtained from a man between 18 and 35 years old in good health. Some clones in this sample may be carry-over from other donors' samples.

About this clone itself: Other DNA sequences in this specimen translate into the identical CDR3. The V gene is TRBV7-9, the J gene TRBJ2-7; 7 bases line up with TRBD2. From germline, CDR1 is SEHNR and CDR2 FQNEAQ (reference sequence). The CDR3 has 14 amino acids. Trimming removed 3 bases from V and 2 bases from J; junction bases left unmatched: 4. CDR3 in amino acids: CASSLGGGAYEQYF. CDR3 bases: TGTGCCAGCAGCTTGGGGGGAGGGGCCTACGAGCAGTACTTC. Using reference TRBV7-9 and TRBJ2-7 for the parts outside the CDR3, the full variable domain is DTGVSQNPRHKITKRGQNVTFRCDPISEHNRLYWYRQTLGQGPEFLTYFQNEAQLEKSRLLSDRFSAERPKGSFSTLEIQRTEQGDSAMYLCASSLGGGAYEQYFGPGTRLTVT.

The chain joins TRBV19 to TRBJ1-5; 7 nucleotides agree with TRBD1. Trimming at V came to 2 bases and at J to 4 bases, leaving 8 bases not matched to a gene. Per the germline V gene, CDR1 is LNHDA and CDR2 is SQIVND (reference sequence). The CDR3 length is 16 residues. The DNA for the CDR3 is TGTGCCAGTAGTATACTGGGACAGCTGGGAAATCAGCCCCAGCATTTT. Residues: CASSILGQLGNQPQHF.